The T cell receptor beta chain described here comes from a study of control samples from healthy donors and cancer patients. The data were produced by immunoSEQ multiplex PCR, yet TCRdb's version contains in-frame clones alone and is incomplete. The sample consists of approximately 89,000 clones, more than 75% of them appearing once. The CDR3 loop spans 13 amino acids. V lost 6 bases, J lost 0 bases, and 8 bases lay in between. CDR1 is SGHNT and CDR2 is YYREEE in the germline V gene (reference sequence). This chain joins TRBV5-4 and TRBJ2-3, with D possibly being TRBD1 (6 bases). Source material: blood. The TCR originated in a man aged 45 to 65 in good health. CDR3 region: CASKGQSTDTQYF. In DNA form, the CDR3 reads TGTGCCAGCAAGGGACAAAGCACAGATACGCAGTATTTT.